These 11 T cell receptor beta chains were all obtained from the same sample, sequenced in a study of regulatory T cells in long-lasting Graves disease. The time point is: newly diagnosed GD, antithyroid drugs for less than 3 months. Preparation of the TCR library used RNA extracted from PBMCs. Combining iRepertoire HTBI primers with Arm-PCR of CDR3 regions, the authors built TCR beta libraries. From the multiplex PCR reads, TCRdb called clonotypes with MiXCR, one entry per CDR3 protein. The table has about 540,000 distinct CDR3 sequences, less than 15% seen once; the top ten hold 10%. Another study also made use of these data, one on T cells in Graves' hyperthyroidism and ophthalmopathy.

The starting material was peripheral blood mononuclear cells (PBMCs), obtained at new diagnosis, from a patient treated with antithyroid drugs. Receptors originate from a man between 25 and 39 years old with Graves disease.

Comments on this clonotype: The missing conserved phenylalanine or tryptophan at the end of this CDR3 makes a read error likely. The chain is built from TRBV5-1 and TRBJ2-7; 8 bases line up with TRBD1. The CDR3 sequence is 16 residues long. Trimming took 0 bases from V and 6 from J; bases not matched to a gene: 11. From germline, CDR1 is SGHRS and CDR2 YFSETQ. The CDR3 loop reads CASSLVGSGGSVEQYS. In DNA form, the CDR3 reads TGCGCCAGCAGCTTGGTCGGTTCAGGGGGCTCGGTCGAGCAGTACTCC.

The table lists this clonotype with many counts. One end of the junction does not line up with germline, which may come from a read error. The V and J genes are TRBV29-1 and TRBJ2-1, with D possibly matching TRBD2 (5 bases). Germline CDR1 reads SQVTM; CDR2 reads ANQGSEA. The CDR3 length is 14 residues. CDR3 residues: CSVGAVQERRFDTF. In nucleotides, the CDR3 is TGCAGCGTTGGCGCGGTTCAGGAGCGGCGGTTTGATACCTTC.

The chain carries TRBV6-2 or TRBV6-3 and TRBJ2-1; 7 positions match TRBD2. V was clipped by 0 bases and J by 7 bases; unmatched bases: 3. The CDR3 length is 14 residues. The germline CDR1 and CDR2 sequences are MNHEY and SVGEGT. CDR3 bases: TGTGCCAGCAGTTACTCGGCGGGAGCTAATGAGCAGTTCTTC. It is translated as CASSYSAGANEQFF.

The genes are TRBV6-4 and TRBJ1-2; maybe TRBD1 (5 bases). The CDR3 has 16 amino acids. CDR1 is MRHNA and CDR2 is SNTAGT in the germline V gene. Trimming stripped 6 bases from V and 4 bases from J, with 21 bases between. CDR3 sequence: CASSLYPRERSYGYTF. The CDR3 DNA reads TGTGCCAGCAGCCTGTACCCCAGGGAGAGGAGCTATGGCTACACCTTC.

This clonotype came up a few times. The chain is built from TRBV10-1 and TRBJ2-1; D remains ambiguous. V lost 0 bases to trimming and J lost 5 bases, with 8 bases between them. This CDR3 comprises 14 residues. Germline V gene sequence: CDR1 WNHNN, CDR2 SYGVQD (reference sequence). The CDR3 here is CASSESSGNNEQFF. The CDR3 DNA is TGCGCCAGCAGTGAGTCGTCCGGTAACAATGAGCAGTTCTTC.

This clonotype was observed at least ten times. The chain joins TRBV20-1 to TRBJ2-7, with TRBD2 matching over 9 bases. Germline V CDR1 and CDR2: DFQATT, SNEGSKA (reference sequence). After removal of 0 bases from V and 7 bases from J, the junction contained 10 bases not matched to a gene. The CDR3 has 15 residues. CDR3 residues: CSAREEVAGVREQYF. For the CDR3, the DNA is TGCAGTGCTAGAGAGGAAGTAGCGGGAGTGAGGGAGCAGTACTTC.

This clonotype was recorded at least ten times. The chain uses TRBV29-1 and TRBJ2-3; 9 positions match TRBD2. J was trimmed by 0 bases and V by 4 bases; bases with no gene match: 5. Germline V lookup: CDR1 SQVTM, CDR2 ANQGSEA. CDR3 size: 15 residues. CDR3 protein: CSVAGTSSSTDTQYF. The DNA of the CDR3 is TGCAGCGTTGCCGGGACTAGCTCTAGCACAGATACGCAGTATTTT.

This clonotype was picked up many times. V gene TRBV18 combines with J gene TRBJ2-3, with a tentative D call TRBD1 (5 bases). Per germline, CDR1 KGHSH and CDR2 LQKENI. Trimming cost V 8 bases and J 0 bases, with 15 bases left between them. The CDR3 has 15 amino acids. The CDR3 sequence is CASSLGQGSTDTQYF. The CDR3 nucleotides read TGTGCCAGCAGTTTAGGGCAGGGTAGCACAGATACGCAGTATTTT.

This clonotype was observed a handful of times. Just one base apart from a much larger clone, this may be a read error. The V gene is TRBV12-3 or TRBV12-4, the J gene TRBJ2-7; 8 nucleotides line up with TRBD2. The CDR3 has 15 amino acids. CDR3 sequence reads: CASSLKAGVSYEQHF. The CDR3 DNA reads TGTGCCAGCAGTTTAAAAGCGGGGGTCTCCTACGAGCAGCACTTC.

This clonotype was seen a few times. The chain couples TRBV4-2 to TRBJ1-1, with TRBD1 matching over 10 bases. The CDR3 totals 15 residues. Germline V gene sequence: CDR1 LGHNA, CDR2 YNFKEQ. Unmatched junction bases numbered 9, after V lost 3 bases and J lost 8 bases. Here the CDR3 DNA reads TGTGCCAGCAGCCATCCCGGACAGGGGGACGAAGAAGCTTTCTTT. It is translated as CASSHPGQGDEEAFF.

The chain couples TRBV5-8 to TRBJ1-1; D is uncertain. The CDR3 consists of 15 residues. Germline CDR1 and CDR2: SGHTS and YDEGEE. The V and J ends lost 0 bases and 1 base respectively, with 10 bases between them. The CDR3 region has the DNA TGTGCCAGCAGCTTGGCTTTGGGCGGGAACACTGAAGCTTTCTTT. Translation gives CASSLALGGNTEAFF.